Detailed here is one TCR beta chain. Which antigen it targets is not known. Base qualities were left out, and no much larger clone turns up one base away. Ficoll-Paque density gradient centrifugation was the method used to isolate PBMCs. These data belong to a study of T-cell memory formation after mild COVID-19 (dated by TCRdb to the early 2020s). Describing the broader study: Most TCR sequence clusters were specific to one of the two donors. T-cell clones expanding and contracting after mild COVID-19 in two donors were tracked by longitudinal TCRalpha and TCRbeta repertoire sequencing. Two young, previously healthy adult volunteers, one female and one male, were included in the cohort. Overall results and qualifications from the work: Clones contracting from day 15 to 85 had balanced CD4/CD8 phenotypes, while a second wave expanding from day 15 to 37 was biased towards CD4+. Contracting CD4+ clones were found mainly in CM and EM memory subsets, while CD8+ clones were enriched in EMRA. The second-wave clones that peaked on day 37 were not confirmed to be SARS-CoV-2 specific. Some responding clones were found in pre-infection memory, which suggests that pre-existing cross-reactive memory T cells took part in the SARS-CoV-2 response. The study covered only a couple of mild cases, and larger cohorts including severe cases with pre-infection samples were considered necessary.

CDR3 length: 14 amino acids, cysteine to phenylalanine. Left in the record is the CDR3 DNA by itself, 42 bases read in frame from the first base. The germline V gene sets CDR1 to SGHRS and CDR2 to YFSETQ. V and J lose 4 bases and 2 bases, and a span of 9 bases separates them. Sequencing relied on an Illumina NovaSeq 6000. Using 5'RACE with constant-segment primers, TCRalpha and TCRbeta cDNA libraries were constructed, with sample barcodes and unique molecular identifiers added in the process. Trizol reagent was used to extract RNA from every sample. Libraries were amplified in two PCR steps, with a second sample barcode and Illumina TruSeq adapters added in the second step. Sequencing of libraries was performed on an Illumina NovaSeq with 2 x 150 bp paired-end reads. On the study's bioinformatics: The reads were demultiplexed and collapsed into UMI-guided consensus sequences using migec v1.2.7. With mixcr v2.1.11, UMI consensuses were aligned to TRA and TRB V and J templates and assembled into clonotypes. A clonotype was counted as expanded or contracted only if both edgeR and NoisET called the change significant, with noise models trained on biological replicates. For edgeR calls, a false discovery rate-adjusted p below 0.01 and a log2 fold-change threshold of 1 were applied. PCA with hierarchical clustering of max-normalized trajectories of the 1000 most abundant clonotypes was used as exploratory dynamics analysis. Each responding clone was given a CD4 or CD8 phenotype based on the CD4+ and CD8+ repertoires, which had been sequenced separately. TCRdb handled the public reads itself, with Q25 trimming in fastp and clone calling in MiXCR, and kept productive beta chains. Each record represents a unique CDR3 protein, reported with the most common genes and DNA among its rows. The V and J calls were determined by TCRdb, not by the authors. Counted in this sample were 120,000 to 150,000 distinct CDR3 sequences; 14% to 15% of them appeared once. The ten most abundant clones make up 28% of the sample.

The receptor was isolated from an adult woman who had mild COVID-19 (a few samples of this study predate the infection). The sample titles of this study are shuffled in the database, so cell type and time point are left out; the donor was told from shared clones. The chain is made from TRBV5-1 and TRBJ1-4; there is no confident call for the D gene. Source material: PBMCs or a T cell subset sorted from them (not recorded which). The DNA sequence is TGCGCCAGCAGCGCATTGGGGACTAATGAAAAACTGTTTTTT. Its protein is CASSALGTNEKLFF.